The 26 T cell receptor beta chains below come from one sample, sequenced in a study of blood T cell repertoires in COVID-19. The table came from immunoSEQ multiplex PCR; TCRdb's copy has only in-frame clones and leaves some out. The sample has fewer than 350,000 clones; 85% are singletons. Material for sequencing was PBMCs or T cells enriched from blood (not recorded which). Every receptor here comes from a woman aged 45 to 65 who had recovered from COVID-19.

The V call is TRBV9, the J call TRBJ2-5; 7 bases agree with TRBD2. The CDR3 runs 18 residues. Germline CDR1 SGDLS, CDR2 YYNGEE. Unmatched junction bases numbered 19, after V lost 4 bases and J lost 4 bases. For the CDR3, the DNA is TGTGCCAGCAGCCCCCGGGGGAGCGGGGCCCTGCGCCCAGAGACCCAGTACTTC. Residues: CASSPRGSGALRPETQYF.

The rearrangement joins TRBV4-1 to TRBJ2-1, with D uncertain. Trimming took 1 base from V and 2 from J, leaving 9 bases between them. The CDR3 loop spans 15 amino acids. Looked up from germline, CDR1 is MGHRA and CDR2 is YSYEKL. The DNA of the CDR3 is TGCGCCAGCAGCCAAGGTCCCCCTCCCTACAATGAGCAGTTCTTC. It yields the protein CASSQGPPPYNEQFF.

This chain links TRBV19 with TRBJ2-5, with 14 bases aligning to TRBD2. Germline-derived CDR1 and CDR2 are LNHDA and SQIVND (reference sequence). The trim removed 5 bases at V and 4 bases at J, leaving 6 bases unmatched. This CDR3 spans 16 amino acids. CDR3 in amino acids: CASSLGTSGSLETQYF. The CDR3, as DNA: TGTGCCAGTAGTCTAGGGACTAGCGGGAGTTTAGAGACCCAGTACTTC.

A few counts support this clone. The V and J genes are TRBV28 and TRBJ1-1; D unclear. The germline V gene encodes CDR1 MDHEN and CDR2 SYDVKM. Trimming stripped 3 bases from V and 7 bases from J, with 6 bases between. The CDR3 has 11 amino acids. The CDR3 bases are TGTGCCAGCAGTTTCCACAGTGAAGCTTTCTTT. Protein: CASSFHSEAFF.

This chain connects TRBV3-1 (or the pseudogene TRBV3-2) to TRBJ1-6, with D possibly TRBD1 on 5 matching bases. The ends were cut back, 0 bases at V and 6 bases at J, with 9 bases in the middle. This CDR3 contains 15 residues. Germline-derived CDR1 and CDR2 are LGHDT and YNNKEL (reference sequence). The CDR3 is CASSQEGQGNSPLHF. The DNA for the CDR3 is TGTGCCAGCAGCCAAGAAGGGCAGGGTAATTCACCCCTCCACTTT.

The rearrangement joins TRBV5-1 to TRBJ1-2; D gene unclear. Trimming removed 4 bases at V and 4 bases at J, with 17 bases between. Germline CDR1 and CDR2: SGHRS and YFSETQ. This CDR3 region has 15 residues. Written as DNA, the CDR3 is TGCGCCAGCAGCCCTGGGCGGGGTGGCAGCTATGGCTACACCTTC. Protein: CASSPGRGGSYGYTF.

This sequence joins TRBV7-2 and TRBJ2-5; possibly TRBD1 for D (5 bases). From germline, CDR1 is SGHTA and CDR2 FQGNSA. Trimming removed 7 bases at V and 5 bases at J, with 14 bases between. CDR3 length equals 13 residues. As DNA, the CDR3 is TGTGCCAGCACCTTGGACATAAGTGAGACCCAGTACTTC. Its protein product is CASTLDISETQYF.

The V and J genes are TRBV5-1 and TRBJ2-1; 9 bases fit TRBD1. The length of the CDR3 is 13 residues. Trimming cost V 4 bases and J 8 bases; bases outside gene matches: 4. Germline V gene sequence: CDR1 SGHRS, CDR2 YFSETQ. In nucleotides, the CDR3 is TGCGCCAGCAGCGCGGGACAGGGCGATGAGCAGTTCTTC. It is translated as CASSAGQGDEQFF.

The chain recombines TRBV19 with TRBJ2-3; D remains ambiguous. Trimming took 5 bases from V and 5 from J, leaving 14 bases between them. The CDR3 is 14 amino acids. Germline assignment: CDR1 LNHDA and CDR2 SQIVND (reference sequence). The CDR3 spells CASSVPYFKDTQYF. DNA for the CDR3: TGTGCCAGTAGTGTTCCCTATTTCAAAGATACGCAGTATTTT.

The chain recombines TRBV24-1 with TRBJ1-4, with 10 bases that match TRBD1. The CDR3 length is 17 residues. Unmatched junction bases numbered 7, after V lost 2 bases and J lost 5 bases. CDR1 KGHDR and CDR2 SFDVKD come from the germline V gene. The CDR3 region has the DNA TGTGCCACCAGTGATTCCGGGACAGGGGACATGAATGAAAAACTGTTTTTT. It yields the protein CATSDSGTGDMNEKLFF.

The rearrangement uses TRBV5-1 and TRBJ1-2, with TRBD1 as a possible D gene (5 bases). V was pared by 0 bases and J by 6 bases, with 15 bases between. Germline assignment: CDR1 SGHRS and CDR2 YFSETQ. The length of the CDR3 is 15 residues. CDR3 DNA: TGCGCCAGCAGCTTGGCCGGTCGGGACTGGGATGGCTACACCTTC. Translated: CASSLAGRDWDGYTF. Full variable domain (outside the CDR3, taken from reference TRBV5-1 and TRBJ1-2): KAGVTQTPRYLIKTRGQQVTLSCSPISGHRSVSWYQQTPGQGLQFLFEYFSETQRNKGNFPGRFSGRQFSNSRSEMNVSTLELGDSALYLCASSLAGRDWDGYTFGSGTRLTVV.

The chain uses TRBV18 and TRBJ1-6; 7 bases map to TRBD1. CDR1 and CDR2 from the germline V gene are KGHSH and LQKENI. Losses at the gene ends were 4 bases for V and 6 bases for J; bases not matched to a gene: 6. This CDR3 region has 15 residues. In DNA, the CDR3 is TGTGCCAGCTCACAAACGGGACAGATTAATTCACCCCTCCACTTT. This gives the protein CASSQTGQINSPLHF.

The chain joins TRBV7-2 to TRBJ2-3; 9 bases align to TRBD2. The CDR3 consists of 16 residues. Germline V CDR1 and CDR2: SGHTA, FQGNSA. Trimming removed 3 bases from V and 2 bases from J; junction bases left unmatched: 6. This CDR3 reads CASSLGLAGPTDTQYF. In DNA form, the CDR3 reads TGTGCCAGCAGCTTGGGCCTAGCGGGACCCACAGATACGCAGTATTTT.

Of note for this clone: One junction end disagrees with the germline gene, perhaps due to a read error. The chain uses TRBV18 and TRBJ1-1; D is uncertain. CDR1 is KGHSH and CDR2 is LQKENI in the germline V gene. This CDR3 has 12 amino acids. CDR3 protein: CASSPRNNEAFF. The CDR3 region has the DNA TGTGCCAGCTCACCACGAAACAATGAAGCTTTCTTT. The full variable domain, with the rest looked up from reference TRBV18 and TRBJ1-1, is NAGVMQNPRHLVRRRGQEARLRCSPMKGHSHVYWYRQLPEEGLKFMVYLQKENIIDESGMPKERFSAEFPKEGPSILRIQQVVRGDSAAYFCASSPRNNEAFFGQGTRLTVV.

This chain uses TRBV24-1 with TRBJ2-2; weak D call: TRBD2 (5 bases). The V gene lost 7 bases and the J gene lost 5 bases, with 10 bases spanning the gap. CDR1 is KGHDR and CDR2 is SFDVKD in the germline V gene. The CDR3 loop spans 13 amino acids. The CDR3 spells CATRAADTGELFF. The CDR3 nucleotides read TGTGCCACCAGGGCAGCGGATACCGGGGAGCTGTTTTTT.

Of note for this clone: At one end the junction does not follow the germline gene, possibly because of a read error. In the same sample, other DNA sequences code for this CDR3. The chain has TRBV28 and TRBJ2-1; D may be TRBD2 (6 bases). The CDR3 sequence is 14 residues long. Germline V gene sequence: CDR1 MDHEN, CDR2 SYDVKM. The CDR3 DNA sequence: TGTGCCAGCAGTCCCGGCGGGACCTACAATGAGCAATTCTTC. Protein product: CASSPGGTYNEQFF.

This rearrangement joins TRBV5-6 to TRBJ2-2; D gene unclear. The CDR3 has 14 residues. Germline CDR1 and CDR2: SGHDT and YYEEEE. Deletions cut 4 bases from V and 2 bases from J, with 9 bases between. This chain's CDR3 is CASSPDTNTGELFF. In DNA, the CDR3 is TGTGCCAGCAGCCCTGACACCAACACCGGGGAGCTGTTTTTT.

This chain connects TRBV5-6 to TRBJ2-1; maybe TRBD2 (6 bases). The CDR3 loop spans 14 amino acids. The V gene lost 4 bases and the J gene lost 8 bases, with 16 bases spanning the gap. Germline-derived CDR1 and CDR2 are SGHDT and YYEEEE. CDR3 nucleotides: TGTGCCAGCAGCGCCAACGGCGGGAAAGATGAGCAGTTCTTC. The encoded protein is CASSANGGKDEQFF.

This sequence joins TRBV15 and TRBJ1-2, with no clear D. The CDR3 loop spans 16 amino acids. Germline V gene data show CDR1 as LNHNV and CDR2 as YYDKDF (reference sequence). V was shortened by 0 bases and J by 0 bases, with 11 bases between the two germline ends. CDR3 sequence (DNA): TGTGCCACCAGCAGAGATCAATGGGGAGCTAACTATGGCTACACCTTC. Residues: CATSRDQWGANYGYTF.

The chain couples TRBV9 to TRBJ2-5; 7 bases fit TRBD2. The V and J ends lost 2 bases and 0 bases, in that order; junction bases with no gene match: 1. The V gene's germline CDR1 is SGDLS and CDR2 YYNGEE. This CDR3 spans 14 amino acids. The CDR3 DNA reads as TGTGCCAGCAGCGTCACTAGCGACCAAGAGACCCAGTACTTC. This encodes CASSVTSDQETQYF.

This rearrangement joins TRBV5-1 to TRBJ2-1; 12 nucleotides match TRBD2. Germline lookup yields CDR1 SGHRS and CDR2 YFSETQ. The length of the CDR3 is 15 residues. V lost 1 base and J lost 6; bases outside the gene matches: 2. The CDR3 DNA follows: TGCGCCAGCAGCTTGCGGACTAGCGGGGTCAATGAGCAGTTCTTC. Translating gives CASSLRTSGVNEQFF.

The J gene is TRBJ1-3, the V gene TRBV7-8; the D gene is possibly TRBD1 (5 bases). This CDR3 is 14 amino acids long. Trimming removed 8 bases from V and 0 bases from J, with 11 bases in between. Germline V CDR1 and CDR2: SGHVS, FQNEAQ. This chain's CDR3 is CASGAVDSGNTIYF. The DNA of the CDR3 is TGTGCCAGCGGGGCCGTTGACTCTGGAAACACCATATATTTT.

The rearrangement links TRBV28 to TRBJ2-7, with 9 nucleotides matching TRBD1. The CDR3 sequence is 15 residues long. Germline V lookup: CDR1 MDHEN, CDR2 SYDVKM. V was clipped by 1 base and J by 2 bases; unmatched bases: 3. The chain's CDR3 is CASSLLGTGTYEQYF. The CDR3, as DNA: TGTGCCAGCAGTTTATTAGGGACAGGGACCTACGAGCAGTACTTC.

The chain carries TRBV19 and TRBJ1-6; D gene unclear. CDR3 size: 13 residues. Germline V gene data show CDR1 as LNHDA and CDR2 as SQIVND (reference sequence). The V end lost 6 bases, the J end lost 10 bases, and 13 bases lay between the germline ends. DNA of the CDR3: TGTGCCAGTAGCACTTCCCGGGTCTCACCCCTCCACTTT. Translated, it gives CASSTSRVSPLHF.

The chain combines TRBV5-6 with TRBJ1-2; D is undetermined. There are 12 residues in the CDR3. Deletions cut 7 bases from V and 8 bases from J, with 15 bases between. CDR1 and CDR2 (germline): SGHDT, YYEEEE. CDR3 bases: TGTGCCAGCCATCTAGCCCTTACGGGCTACACCTTC. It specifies CASHLALTGYTF.

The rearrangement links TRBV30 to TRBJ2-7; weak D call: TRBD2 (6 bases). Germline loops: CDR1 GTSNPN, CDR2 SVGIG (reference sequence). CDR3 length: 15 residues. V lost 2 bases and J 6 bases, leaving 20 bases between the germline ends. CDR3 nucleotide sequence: TGTGCCTGGAGTCTAACCTCGGACGGGCGGGGCGAGCAGTACTTC. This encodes CAWSLTSDGRGEQYF.